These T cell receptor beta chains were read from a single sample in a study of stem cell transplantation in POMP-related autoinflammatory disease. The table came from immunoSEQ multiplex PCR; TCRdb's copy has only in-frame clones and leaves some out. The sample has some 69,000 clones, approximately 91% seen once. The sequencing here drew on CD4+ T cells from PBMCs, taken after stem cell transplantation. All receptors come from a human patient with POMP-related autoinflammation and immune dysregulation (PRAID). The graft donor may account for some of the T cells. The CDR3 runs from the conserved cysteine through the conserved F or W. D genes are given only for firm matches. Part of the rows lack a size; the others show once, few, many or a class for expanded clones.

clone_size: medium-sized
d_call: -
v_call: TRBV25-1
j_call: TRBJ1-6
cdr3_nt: TGTGCCAGCAGTAAACAGTCAGGGCTAATTAATTCACCCCTCCACTTT
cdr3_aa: CASSKQSGLINSPLHF

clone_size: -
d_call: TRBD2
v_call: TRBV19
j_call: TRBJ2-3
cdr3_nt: TGTGCCAGTAGTATATTCGGCGGCGGGGGAGATACGCAGTATTTT
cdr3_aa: CASSIFGGGGDTQYF

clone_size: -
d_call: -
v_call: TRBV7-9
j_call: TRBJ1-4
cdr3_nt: TGTGCCAGCAGCCTCTACCAGGATGAAAAACTGTTTTTT
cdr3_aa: CASSLYQDEKLFF

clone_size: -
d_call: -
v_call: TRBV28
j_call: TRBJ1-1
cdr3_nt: TGTGCCAGCAGTTACGGACGCTTCGGGTACACTGAAGCTTTCTTT
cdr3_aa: CASSYGRFGYTEAFF

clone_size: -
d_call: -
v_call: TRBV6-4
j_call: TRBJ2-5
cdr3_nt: TGTGCCAGCAGTGAAGAGACCCAGTACTTC
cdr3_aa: CASSEETQYF

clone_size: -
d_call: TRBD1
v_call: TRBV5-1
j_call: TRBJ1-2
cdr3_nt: TGCGCCAGCAGCGGGGACAGAGACACCATCTATGGCTACACCTTC
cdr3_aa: CASSGDRDTIYGYTF

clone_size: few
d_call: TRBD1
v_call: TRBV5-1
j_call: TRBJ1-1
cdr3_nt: TGCGCCAGCAGCTTGCGGGCAGGGGGCGCGTTTGACACTGAAGCTTTCTTT
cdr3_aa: CASSLRAGGAFDTEAFF

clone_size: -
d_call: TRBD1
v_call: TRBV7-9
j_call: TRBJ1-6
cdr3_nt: TGTGCCAGCAGCTGGGACAGAGGGGAAGATTCACCCCTCCACTTT
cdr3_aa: CASSWDRGEDSPLHF

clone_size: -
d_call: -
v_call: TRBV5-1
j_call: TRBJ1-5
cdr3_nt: TGCGCCAGCAGCTTGGCCGGACACGGAGGCAATCAGCCCCAGCATTTT
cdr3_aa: CASSLAGHGGNQPQHF

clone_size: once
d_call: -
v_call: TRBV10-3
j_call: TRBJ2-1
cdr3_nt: TGTGCCATCAGGCACCCGGGGCCAAACAATGAGCAGTTCTTC
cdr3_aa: CAIRHPGPNNEQFF

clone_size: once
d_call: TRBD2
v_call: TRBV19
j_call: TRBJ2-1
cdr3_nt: TGTGCCAGTAGTATATTGGGCGGGAGAAGATACAATGAGCAGTTCTTC
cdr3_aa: CASSILGGRRYNEQFF

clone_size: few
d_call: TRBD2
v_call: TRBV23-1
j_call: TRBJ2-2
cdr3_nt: TGCGCCAGCAGTCAATTGGGGTTAGGGACTAGCGGGATCACCGGGGAGCTGTTTTTT
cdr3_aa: CASSQLGLGTSGITGELFF

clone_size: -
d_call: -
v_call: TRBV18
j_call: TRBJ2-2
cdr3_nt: TGTGCCAGCTCACCAATAGGGTCGACCGGGGAGCTGTTTTTT
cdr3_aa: CASSPIGSTGELFF

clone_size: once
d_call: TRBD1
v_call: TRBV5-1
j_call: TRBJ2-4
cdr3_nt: TGCGCCAGCAGCGACAGGGAAAAAAACATTCAGTACTTC
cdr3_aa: CASSDREKNIQYF

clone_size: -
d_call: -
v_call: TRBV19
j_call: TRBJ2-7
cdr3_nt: TGTGCCAGTAGTCGAAGGGCCGGGTACGAGCAGTACTTC
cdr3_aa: CASSRRAGYEQYF

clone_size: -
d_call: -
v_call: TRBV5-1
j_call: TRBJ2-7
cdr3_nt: TGCGCCAGCAGCTTAGGGGTTCCGAGCTCCTACGAGCAGTACTTC
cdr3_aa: CASSLGVPSSYEQYF

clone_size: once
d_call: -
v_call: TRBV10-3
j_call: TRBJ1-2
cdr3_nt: TGTGCCATCAGTGTGGGTCTCTTCTATGGCTACACCTTC
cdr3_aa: CAISVGLFYGYTF

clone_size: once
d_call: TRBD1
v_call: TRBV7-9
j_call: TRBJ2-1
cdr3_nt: TGTGCCAGCAGCCCTAGACAGGGTTTGGTGGAGCAGTTCTTC
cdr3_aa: CASSPRQGLVEQFF

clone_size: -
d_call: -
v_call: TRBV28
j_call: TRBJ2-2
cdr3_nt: TGTGCCAGCAGTTCGCTGCAAGGGGGTACGGCCGGGGAGCTGTTTTTT
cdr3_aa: CASSSLQGGTAGELFF

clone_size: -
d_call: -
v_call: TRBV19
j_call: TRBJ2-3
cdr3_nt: TGTGCCAGCCGCGCCAGGGGGGCTAGCACAGATACGCAGTATTTT
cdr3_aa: CASRARGASTDTQYF

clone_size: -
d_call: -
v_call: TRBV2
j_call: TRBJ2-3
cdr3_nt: TGTGCCAGCAGTCAAAACCCCTCCACAGATACGCAGTATTTT
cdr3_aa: CASSQNPSTDTQYF

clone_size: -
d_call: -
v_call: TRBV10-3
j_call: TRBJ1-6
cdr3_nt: TGTGCCAGTACCACAACGGCGGATAATTCACCCCTCCACTTT
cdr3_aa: CASTTTADNSPLHF

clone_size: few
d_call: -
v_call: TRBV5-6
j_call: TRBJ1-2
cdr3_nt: TGTGCCAGCAGCTTGGGAGGGAACTATGGCTACACCTTC
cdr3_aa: CASSLGGNYGYTF

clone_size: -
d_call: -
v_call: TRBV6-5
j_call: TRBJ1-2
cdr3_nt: TGTGCCAGCCAGGACAGTAACTATGGCTACACCTTC
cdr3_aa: CASQDSNYGYTF

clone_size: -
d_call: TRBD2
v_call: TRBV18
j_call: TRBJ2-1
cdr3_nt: TGTGCCAGCTCACCGGCTAGCGGGGGGTACAATGAGCAGTTCTTC
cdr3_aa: CASSPASGGYNEQFF

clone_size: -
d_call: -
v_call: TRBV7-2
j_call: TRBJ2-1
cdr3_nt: TGTGCCAGCAGCCCGGGACCAAGCTCCTACAATGAGCAGTTCTTC
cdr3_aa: CASSPGPSSYNEQFF

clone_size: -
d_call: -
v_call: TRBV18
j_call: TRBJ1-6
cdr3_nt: TGTGCCAGCTCCCCGGAAGTGCTGTATAATTCACCCCTCCACTTT
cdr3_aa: CASSPEVLYNSPLHF

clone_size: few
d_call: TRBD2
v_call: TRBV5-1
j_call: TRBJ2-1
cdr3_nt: TGCGCCAGCAGCTCCGGGTCTGGGGGGGATGAGCAGTTCTTC
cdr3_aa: CASSSGSGGDEQFF

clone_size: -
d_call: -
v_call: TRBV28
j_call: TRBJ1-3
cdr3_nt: TGTGCCAGCAGTTTATGGGTGGAGGGTTACACCATATATTTT
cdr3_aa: CASSLWVEGYTIYF

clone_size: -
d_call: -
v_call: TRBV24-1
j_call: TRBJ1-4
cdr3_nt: TGTGCCACCAGTGATTTTTGGACAGCTGAGGCCAATGAAAAACTGTTTTTT
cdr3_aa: CATSDFWTAEANEKLFF

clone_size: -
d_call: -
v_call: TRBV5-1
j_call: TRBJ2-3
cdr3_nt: TGCGCCAGCAGCGAGGGGGTTGATACGCAGTATTTT
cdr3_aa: CASSEGVDTQYF

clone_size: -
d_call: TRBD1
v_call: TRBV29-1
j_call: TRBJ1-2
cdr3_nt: TGCAGCGTTGAATCGGGCCGGGACAGGGGCCTCTATGGCTACACCTTC
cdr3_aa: CSVESGRDRGLYGYTF

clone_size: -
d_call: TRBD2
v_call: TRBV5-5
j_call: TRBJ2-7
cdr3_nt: TGTGCCAGCAGCCCTGTGGCGGGAGTGGGGGAGCAGTACTTC
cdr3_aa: CASSPVAGVGEQYF

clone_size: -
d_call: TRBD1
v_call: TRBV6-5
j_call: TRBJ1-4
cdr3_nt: TGTGCCAGCGGACAGGGGGCAACTAATGAAAAACTGTTTTTT
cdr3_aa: CASGQGATNEKLFF

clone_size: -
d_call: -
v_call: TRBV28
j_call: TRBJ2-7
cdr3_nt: TGTGCCAGCCGGGGGTGGCGGACAACTATCGAGCAGTACTTC
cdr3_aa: CASRGWRTTIEQYF

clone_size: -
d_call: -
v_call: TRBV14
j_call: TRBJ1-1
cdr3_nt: TGTGCCAGCAGCCCTCCCGGGACGGGGAACACTGAAGCTTTCTTT
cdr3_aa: CASSPPGTGNTEAFF

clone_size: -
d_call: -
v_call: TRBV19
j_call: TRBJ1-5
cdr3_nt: TGTGCCTCGAACCCCCATGGGGGGAGCAATCAGCCCCAGCATTTT
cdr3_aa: CASNPHGGSNQPQHF

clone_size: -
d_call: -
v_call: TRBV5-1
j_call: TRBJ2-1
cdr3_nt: TGCGCCAGCAGCCCTCACAACAATGAGCAGTTCTTC
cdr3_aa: CASSPHNNEQFF

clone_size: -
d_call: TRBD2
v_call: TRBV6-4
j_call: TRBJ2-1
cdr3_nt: TGTGCCAGCAGTGAGGGGACTAGCGGGGAGCAGTTCTTC
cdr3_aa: CASSEGTSGEQFF

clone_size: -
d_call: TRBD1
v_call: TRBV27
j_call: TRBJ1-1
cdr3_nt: TGTGCCAGCAGTGACAGGGGCCTATTTGACACTGAAGCTTTCTTT
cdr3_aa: CASSDRGLFDTEAFF

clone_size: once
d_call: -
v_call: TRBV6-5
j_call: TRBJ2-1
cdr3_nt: TGTGCCAGCAGTATGACAGAAACCTACAATGAGCAGTTCTTC
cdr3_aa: CASSMTETYNEQFF

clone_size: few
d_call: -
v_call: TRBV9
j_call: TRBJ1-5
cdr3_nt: TGTGCCAGCAGCGTAGTGCCTTATAGCAATCAGCCCCAGCATTTT
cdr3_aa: CASSVVPYSNQPQHF

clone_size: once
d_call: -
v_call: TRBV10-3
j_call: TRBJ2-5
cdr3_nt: TGTGCCATCAGTGAGCCCGATAGGGTAGGGGAGACCCAGTACTTC
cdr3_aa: CAISEPDRVGETQYF